This entry describes one T cell receptor beta chain. What it binds is not known. A much bigger clone sits one base away, suggesting this may be a read error. CDR1 and CDR2 from the germline V gene are SGHRS and YFSETQ. CDR3 length equals 14 residues. These data come from a study of T cells in Graves' hyperthyroidism and ophthalmopathy. Whole-study findings and limits: Model-based prediction identified ophthalmopathy a median 6.5 months prior to its onset.

Stability of Graves' hyperthyroidism was defined as absent ophthalmopathy progression within 18 months. Patients were excluded for uncontrolled infection, other autoimmune disease, pregnancy or lactation. What was amplified from RNA transcripts were TCR beta CDR3 regions. The HTBI primer set drove a first-round RT-PCR of the TCR CDR3. TCRdb ran MiXCR on the multiplex PCR reads and lists one entry per CDR3 protein. The data contain under 350,000 distinct CDR3 sequences, roughly an eighth of them singletons. The TCR was taken from a woman in her thirties or forties with Graves' hyperthyroidism. The source material was blood. This sequence joins TRBV5-1 and TRBJ2-7; TRBD1 matches at 10 bases. The CDR3 sequence: CASSLDRGHNERYF. CDR3 DNA: TGCGCCAGCAGCTTAGACAGGGGGCACAACGAGCGGTACTTC.